The rows below give T cell receptor beta chains drawn from one sample of a study of Ad26.COV2.S vaccination and SARS-CoV-2 variants. Assay used: immunoSEQ multiplex PCR; TCRdb lists only in-frame clones, some missing. The sample lists 97,000 or so clones, around 80% occurring once. The sequenced sample was peripheral blood, obtained after recovery from COVID-19. The receptors shown here come from a human donor who had recovered from COVID-19. Both conserved end residues are part of each CDR3. The order of the fields is V gene, J gene, CDR3 protein.

TRBV14	TRBJ1-2	CASSFRTGGYTF
TRBV7-9	TRBJ2-7	CASSVHYEQYF
TRBV9	TRBJ2-3	CASSAGGVRTDTQYF
TRBV7-3	TRBJ1-3	CASSLISRQGVGNTIYF
TRBV18	TRBJ2-7	CASSPSLYEQYF
TRBV12-5	TRBJ2-1	CASGLVRGSEQFF
TRBV19	TRBJ2-7	CASSMETGPDEQYF
TRBV6-5	TRBJ2-2	CASSYDYRNTGELFF
TRBV28	TRBJ2-7	CASSWGGRVGYEQYF
TRBV2	TRBJ2-1	CASSDGQLTSYNEQFF
TRBV7-2	TRBJ2-3	CASSLSTGNTQYF
TRBV2	TRBJ2-3	CAIPWGGLTSTDTQYF
TRBV7-2	TRBJ2-3	CASSLVPLTGTGTLMQYF
TRBV6-1	TRBJ1-1	CASSEQGRTEAFF
TRBV18	TRBJ2-5	CASSPPGLAGETQYF
TRBV7-9	TRBJ1-6	CASSLTPLSDSPLHF
TRBV5-1	TRBJ2-3	CASSTIFTDTQYF
TRBV27	TRBJ2-1	CASSLSSGDEQFF
TRBV6-6	TRBJ2-7	CASSSGQEQYF
TRBV5-6	TRBJ1-6	CASSPASRWDNSPLHF
TRBV7-9	TRBJ1-6	CASSLPGGNSPLHF
TRBV6-4	TRBJ2-6	CASSKTGAGANVLTF
TRBV2	TRBJ2-6	CASSVPGSGGKRSTGANVLTF